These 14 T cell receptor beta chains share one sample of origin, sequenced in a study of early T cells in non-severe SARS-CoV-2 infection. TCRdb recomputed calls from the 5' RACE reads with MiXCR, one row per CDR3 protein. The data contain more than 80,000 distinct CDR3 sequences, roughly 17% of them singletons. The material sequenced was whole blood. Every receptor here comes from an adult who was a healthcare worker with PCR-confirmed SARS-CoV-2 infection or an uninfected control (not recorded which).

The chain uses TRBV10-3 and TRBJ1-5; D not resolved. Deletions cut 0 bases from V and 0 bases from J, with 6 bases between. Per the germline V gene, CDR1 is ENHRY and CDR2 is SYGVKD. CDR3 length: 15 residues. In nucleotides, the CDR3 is TGTGCCATCAGTGAGTCACGGAATAGCAATCAGCCCCAGCATTTT. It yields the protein CAISESRNSNQPQHF.

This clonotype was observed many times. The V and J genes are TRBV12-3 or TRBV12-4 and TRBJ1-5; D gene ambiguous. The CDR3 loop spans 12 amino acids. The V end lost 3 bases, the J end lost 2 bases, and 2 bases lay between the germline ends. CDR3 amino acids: CASSFGNQPQHF. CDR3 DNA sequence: TGTGCCAGCAGTTTTGGCAATCAGCCCCAGCATTTT.

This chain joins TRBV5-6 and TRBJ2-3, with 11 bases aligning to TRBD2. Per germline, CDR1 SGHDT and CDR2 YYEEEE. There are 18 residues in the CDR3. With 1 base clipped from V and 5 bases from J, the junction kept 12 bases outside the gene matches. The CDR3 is CASSLLSSIAGGQDTQYF. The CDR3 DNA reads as TGTGCCAGCAGCTTGTTGTCCTCCATAGCGGGGGGGCAAGATACGCAGTATTTT.

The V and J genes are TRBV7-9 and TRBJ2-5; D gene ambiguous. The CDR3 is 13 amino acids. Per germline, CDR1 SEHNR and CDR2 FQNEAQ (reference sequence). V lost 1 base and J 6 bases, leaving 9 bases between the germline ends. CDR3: CASSLGSIKTQYF. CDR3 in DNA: TGTGCCAGCAGCTTAGGCTCCATTAAGACCCAGTACTTC.

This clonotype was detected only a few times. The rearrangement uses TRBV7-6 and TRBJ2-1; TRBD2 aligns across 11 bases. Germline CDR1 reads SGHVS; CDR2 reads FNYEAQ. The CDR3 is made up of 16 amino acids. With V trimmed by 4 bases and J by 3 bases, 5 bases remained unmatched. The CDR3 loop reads CASSSISGRVYNEQFF. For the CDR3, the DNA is TGTGCCAGCAGCTCAATTAGCGGGAGGGTCTACAATGAGCAGTTCTTC.

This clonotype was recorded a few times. The CDR3 is CASQTLDRDNQPQHF. The CDR3 bases are TGTGCCTCCCAGACCCTGGACAGGGATAATCAGCCCCAGCATTTT. V usage is TRBV19 and J usage is TRBJ1-5; the match to TRBD1 covers 8 bases. The CDR3 length is 15 residues. The J segment lost 4 bases and the V segment lost 11 bases, leaving 13 bases of the junction unmatched. Looked up from germline, CDR1 is LNHDA and CDR2 is SQIVND (reference sequence).

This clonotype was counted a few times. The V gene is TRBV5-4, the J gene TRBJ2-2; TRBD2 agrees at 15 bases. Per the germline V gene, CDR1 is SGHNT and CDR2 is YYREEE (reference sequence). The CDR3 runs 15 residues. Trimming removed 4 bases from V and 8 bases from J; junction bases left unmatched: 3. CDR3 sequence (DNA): TGTGCCAGCAGCCGGACTAGCGGGAGGGTTGGGGAGCTGTTTTTT. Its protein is CASSRTSGRVGELFF.

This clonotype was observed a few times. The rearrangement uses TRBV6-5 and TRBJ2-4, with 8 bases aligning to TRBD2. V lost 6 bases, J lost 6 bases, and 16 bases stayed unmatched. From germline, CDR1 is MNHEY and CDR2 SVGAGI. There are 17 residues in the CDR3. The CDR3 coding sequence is TGTGCCAGCAGATCCATCCTCCACGGGAGGGGCTCAAACATTCAGTACTTC. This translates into CASRSILHGRGSNIQYF.

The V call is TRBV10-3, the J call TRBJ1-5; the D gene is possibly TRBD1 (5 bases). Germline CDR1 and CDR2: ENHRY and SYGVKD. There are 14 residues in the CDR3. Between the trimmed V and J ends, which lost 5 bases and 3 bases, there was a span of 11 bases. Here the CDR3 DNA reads TGTGCCATCAGTACAGGTCTTAACAATCAGCCCCAGCATTTT. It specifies CAISTGLNNQPQHF.

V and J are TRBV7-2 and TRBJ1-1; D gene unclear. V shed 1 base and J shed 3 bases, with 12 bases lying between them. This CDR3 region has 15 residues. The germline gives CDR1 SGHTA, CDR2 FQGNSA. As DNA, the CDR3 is TGTGCCAGCAGCTTAGATGGGTCTAAGTACACTGAAGCTTTCTTT. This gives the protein CASSLDGSKYTEAFF.

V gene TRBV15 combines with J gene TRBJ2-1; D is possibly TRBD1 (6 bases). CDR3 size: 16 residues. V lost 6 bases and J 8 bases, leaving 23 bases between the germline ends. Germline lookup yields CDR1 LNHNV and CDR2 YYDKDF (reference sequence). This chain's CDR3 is CATSGVGDILPHEQFF. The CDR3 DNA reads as TGTGCCACCAGTGGGGTAGGGGACATCCTACCCCATGAGCAGTTCTTC.

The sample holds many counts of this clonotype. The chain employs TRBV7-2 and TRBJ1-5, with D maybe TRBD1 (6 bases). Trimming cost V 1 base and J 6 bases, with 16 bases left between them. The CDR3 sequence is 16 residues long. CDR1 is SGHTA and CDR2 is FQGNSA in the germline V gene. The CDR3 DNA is TGTGCCAGCAGCTTAGGTGGACAGAATAGTGCTCAGCCCCAGCATTTT. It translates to CASSLGGQNSAQPQHF.

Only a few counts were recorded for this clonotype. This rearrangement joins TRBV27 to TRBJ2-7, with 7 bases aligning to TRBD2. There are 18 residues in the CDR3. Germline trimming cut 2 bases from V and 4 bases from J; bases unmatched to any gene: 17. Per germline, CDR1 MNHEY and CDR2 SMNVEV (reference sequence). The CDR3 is CASSLNLGRALSGYEQYF. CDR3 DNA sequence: TGTGCCAGCAGTTTAAACTTGGGGAGGGCACTTTCGGGATACGAGCAGTACTTC.

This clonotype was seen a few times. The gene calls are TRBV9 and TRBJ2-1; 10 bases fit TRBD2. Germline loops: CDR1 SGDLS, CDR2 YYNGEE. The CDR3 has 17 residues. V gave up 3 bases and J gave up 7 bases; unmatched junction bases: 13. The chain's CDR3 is CASSADPQRGGFNEQFF. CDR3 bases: TGTGCCAGCAGCGCGGACCCTCAGCGGGGGGGCTTTAATGAGCAGTTCTTC. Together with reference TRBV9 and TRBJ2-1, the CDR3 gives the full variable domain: DSGVTQTPKHLITATGQRVTLRCSPRSGDLSVYWYQQSLDQGLQFLIQYYNGEERAKGNILERFSAQQFPDLHSELNLSSLELGDSALYFCASSADPQRGGFNEQFFGPGTRLTVL.